One sample yielded the 19 T cell receptor beta chains listed below, sequenced in a study of T cells in Graves' hyperthyroidism and ophthalmopathy (dated by TCRdb to about 2019). The method behind the library was multiplex PCR. Sequencing was carried out with an Illumina HiSeq 2000. The TCR beta CDR3 regions were amplified from RNA transcripts. For the first round of RT-PCR on the TCR CDR3, the HTBI primer set was used together with the Qiagen OneStep RT-PCR kit. Clones were called with MiXCR by TCRdb after fastp trimmed the public reads at Q25, and only in-frame beta chains were retained. CDR3 protein sequences are deduplicated, and each keeps its most common genes and DNA. The sample table records about 540,000 distinct CDR3 sequences; roughly 46% of these occur just once. The top ten clonotypes cover around 7.7% of the sample. Sequencing was done on a sample of peripheral blood or thyroid tissue (not recorded which). These receptors all come from a woman between 18 and 29 years old with Graves' hyperthyroidism.

This clonotype was detected only once. This chain uses TRBV7-9 with TRBJ1-5, with D maybe TRBD1 (6 bases). The V and J ends lost 4 bases and 11 bases respectively, with 15 bases between them. Germline V lookup: CDR1 SEHNR, CDR2 FQNEAQ (reference sequence). The CDR3 covers 13 residues. In DNA form, the CDR3 reads TGTGCCAGCAGCTCCAGGGGACCGGAGACCCAGCATTTT. The encoded protein is CASSSRGPETQHF. The entire variable domain, with the rest obtained from reference TRBV7-9 and TRBJ1-5, is as follows: DTGVSQNPRHKITKRGQNVTFRCDPISEHNRLYWYRQTLGQGPEFLTYFQNEAQLEKSRLLSDRFSAERPKGSFSTLEIQRTEQGDSAMYLCASSSRGPETQHFGDGTRLSIL.

This clonotype was detected ten times or more. The V and J genes are TRBV12-3 or TRBV12-4 and TRBJ2-7; 8 bases align to TRBD2. The CDR3 is made up of 13 amino acids. V was clipped by 5 bases and J by 6 bases; unmatched bases: 6. The CDR3 here is CASSKGLATEQYF. In nucleotides, the CDR3 is TGTGCCAGCAGTAAAGGACTAGCAACCGAGCAGTACTTC.

The CDR3: CASFGTGGYEQYF. As DNA, the CDR3 is TGTGCCAGCTTCGGGACAGGGGGCTACGAGCAGTACTTC. The gene calls are TRBV2 and TRBJ2-7, with 11 bases lining up with TRBD1. This CDR3 comprises 13 residues. Unmatched junction bases numbered 3, after V lost 8 bases and J lost 3 bases. Germline V CDR1 and CDR2: SNHLY, FYNNEI.

This chain connects TRBV29-1 to TRBJ1-1; D is perhaps TRBD1 (6 bases). Trimming took 8 bases from V and 8 from J, leaving 15 bases between them. The V gene's germline CDR1 is SQVTM and CDR2 ANQGSEA. The CDR3 is made up of 11 amino acids. As DNA, the CDR3 is TGCAGCAGTTTCGGGCAGGGGGAAGCTTTCTTT. This codes for CSSFGQGEAFF.

The V gene is TRBV10-3, the J gene TRBJ2-7; D call uncertain. Trimming shortened V by 3 bases and J by 5 bases, and 11 bases separated the two germline ends. The CDR3 totals 13 residues. Germline-derived CDR1 and CDR2 are ENHRY and SYGVKD. The CDR3 DNA is TGTGCCATCAGTGAAAATAGGGTTGACGAGCAGTACTTC. Protein sequence: CAISENRVDEQYF.

This clonotype was observed a handful of times. A much more abundant neighbour one base away suggests this may be a read error. The CDR3 loop reads CASSLGTLRAEQYF. The CDR3 bases are TGTGCCAGCAGCCTAGGCACCCTCAGGGCGGAGCAGTACTTC. The chain links TRBV7-2 to TRBJ2-7; weak D call: TRBD1 (5 bases). The CDR3 has 14 residues. Trimming pared 5 bases from V and 7 bases from J, leaving 18 bases between. Germline V gene data show CDR1 as SGHTA and CDR2 as FQGNSA. The full variable domain, its missing parts supplied by reference TRBV7-2 and TRBJ2-7, is GAGVSQSPSNKVTEKGKDVELRCDPISGHTALYWYRQSLGQGLEFLIYFQGNSAPDKSGLPSDRFSAERTGGSVSTLTIQRTQQEDSAVYLCASSLGTLRAEQYFGPGTRLTVT.

The rearrangement links TRBV12-3 or TRBV12-4 to TRBJ2-5; possible D gene TRBD2, 6 bases. The CDR3 is 16 amino acids. V was shortened by 3 bases and J by 5 bases, with 19 bases between the two germline ends. The CDR3 DNA sequence: TGTGCCAGCAGTTTTTATAACACCGGGGGTGGTGAGACCCAGTACTTC. It yields the protein CASSFYNTGGGETQYF.

The chain recombines TRBV7-6 with TRBJ1-3; 7 bases are a match to TRBD1. CDR1 is SGHVS, CDR2 FNYEAQ, per germline. V was pared by 5 bases and J by 8 bases, with 15 bases of the junction left unmatched. The CDR3 covers 16 residues. CDR3 nucleotide sequence: TGTGCCAGCAGCGTCCGGGACAGCGCTTATGGCTACACCATATATTTT. Its translation: CASSVRDSAYGYTIYF. The entire variable domain, with the rest obtained from reference TRBV7-6 and TRBJ1-3, is as follows: GAGVSQSPRYKVTKRGQDVALRCDPISGHVSLYWYRQALGQGPEFLTYFNYEAQQDKSGLPNDRFSAERPEGSISTLTIQRTEQRDSAMYRCASSVRDSAYGYTIYFGEGSWLTVV.

V usage is TRBV7-9 and J usage is TRBJ2-5; 11 bases are a match to TRBD2. This CDR3 has 14 residues. Germline V CDR1 and CDR2: SEHNR, FQNEAQ (reference sequence). Germline trimming cut 6 bases from V and 2 bases from J; bases unmatched to any gene: 2. The CDR3 spells CASRGLAAQETQYF. CDR3 DNA: TGTGCCAGCAGGGGACTAGCGGCGCAAGAGACCCAGTACTTC.

This clonotype was detected many times. V is TRBV12-3 or TRBV12-4 and J is TRBJ2-5; 9 bases align to TRBD2. Trimming removed 7 bases from V and 3 bases from J; junction bases left unmatched: 6. This CDR3 has 14 residues. The CDR3 DNA sequence: TGTGCCAGCACCGCTAGCGGGATTAAAGAGACCCAGTACTTC. This gives the protein CASTASGIKETQYF.

The chain carries TRBV7-2 and TRBJ2-5; 10 bases map to TRBD2. The V gene's germline CDR1 is SGHTA and CDR2 FQGNSA. The trim removed 5 bases at V and 5 bases at J, leaving 5 bases unmatched. This CDR3 region has 14 residues. The CDR3 protein is CASSPTSGTETQYF. DNA of the CDR3: TGTGCCAGCAGCCCAACTAGCGGGACCGAGACCCAGTACTTC.

V is TRBV2 and J is TRBJ2-7, with D maybe TRBD1 (6 bases). Germline V gives CDR1 SNHLY, CDR2 FYNNEI. The CDR3 consists of 12 residues. V lost 7 bases and J 3 bases, leaving 10 bases between the germline ends. CDR3 residues: CASNREGYEQYF. CDR3 coding DNA: TGTGCCAGCAACAGGGAAGGCTACGAGCAGTACTTC.

The V call is TRBV7-3, the J call TRBJ1-2; D is uncertain. CDR3 length: 12 residues. The V end lost 5 bases, the J end lost 7 bases, and 11 bases lay between the germline ends. Germline V gene data show CDR1 as SGHTA and CDR2 as FQGTGA. CDR3 nucleotides: TGTGCCAGCAGCATCGGACTAGCTGGCTACACCTTC. It translates to CASSIGLAGYTF.

This clonotype was counted at least ten times. The CDR3 sequence: CSVPGLGPDTQYF. CDR3 coding DNA: TGCAGCGTCCCGGGGCTCGGACCAGATACGCAGTATTTT. The chain combines TRBV29-1 with TRBJ2-3; the D gene could be TRBD1 or TRBD2 (5 bases each). The CDR3 is 13 amino acids. V lost 6 bases, J lost 4 bases, and 14 bases lay in between. CDR1 and CDR2 from the germline V gene are SQVTM and ANQGSEA.

In this sample, this clonotype turned up many times. The chain is built from TRBV7-9 and TRBJ1-1; D is unresolved. V lost 3 bases, J lost 11 bases, and 10 bases lay in between. Germline CDR1 and CDR2: SEHNR and FQNEAQ (reference sequence). The CDR3 runs 11 residues. CDR3 in DNA: TGTGCCAGCAGCTTGGGCCAGACGGCTTTCTTT. This codes for CASSLGQTAFF.

The CDR3, as DNA: TGTGCCAGCCAGACAGGGGACAACACCGGGGAGCTGTTTTTT. Amino acid sequence: CASQTGDNTGELFF. This rearrangement joins TRBV6-4 to TRBJ2-2, with TRBD1 matching 8 bases. In germline, CDR1 is MRHNA, CDR2 SNTAGT. This CDR3 comprises 14 residues. J lost 2 bases, V lost 8 bases, and 4 bases had no gene match.

This chain joins TRBV15 and TRBJ2-7; the D gene is possibly TRBD2 (6 bases). The CDR3 has 14 amino acids. Trimming removed 5 bases at V and 3 bases at J, with 14 bases between. CDR1 LNHNV and CDR2 YYDKDF come from the germline V gene (reference sequence). The CDR3 protein is CATSVDRGNYEQYF. CDR3 sequence (DNA): TGTGCCACCAGCGTTGATCGGGGGAACTACGAGCAGTACTTC. Using reference TRBV15 and TRBJ2-7 for the parts outside the CDR3, the full variable domain is DAMVIQNPRYQVTQFGKPVTLSCSQTLNHNVMYWYQQKSSQAPKLLFHYYDKDFNNEADTPDNFQSRRPNTSFCFLDIRSPGLGDTAMYLCATSVDRGNYEQYFGPGTRLTVT.

This clonotype was seen a few times. V and J are TRBV18 and TRBJ1-4; D gene ambiguous. This CDR3 is built from 13 residues. In germline, CDR1 is KGHSH, CDR2 LQKENI. Trimming stripped 7 bases from V and 0 bases from J, with 6 bases between. The CDR3 loop reads CASFRSTNEKLFF. Here the CDR3 DNA reads TGTGCCAGCTTCCGGTCAACTAATGAAAAACTGTTTTTT.

The gene calls are TRBV7-2 and TRBJ1-6, with TRBD1 identical over 7 bases. V was pared by 8 bases and J by 3 bases, with 7 bases of the junction left unmatched. The CDR3 extends over 15 amino acids. Germline CDR1 SGHTA, CDR2 FQGNSA. CDR3 residues: CASFDRDGYNSPLHF. The DNA of the CDR3 is TGTGCCAGCTTCGACAGGGACGGCTATAATTCACCCCTCCACTTT.